This is a list of T cell receptor beta chains from one sample in a study of T cells in Graves' hyperthyroidism and ophthalmopathy. MiXCR was run by TCRdb on the multiplex PCR reads, yielding one entry per CDR3 protein. This sample carries some 350,000 distinct CDR3 sequences, 15% to 20% of them seen once, and the ten largest clones take around 4%. Sequencing was carried out using blood. The receptors originated from a woman younger than 30 with Graves' hyperthyroidism. Each CDR3 is given with its conserved first and last residue. A D gene is named only where the DNA matches it firmly. Only some rows state a clone size, as once, few, many or a class for expanded clones.

J | size | D | V | DNA | CDR3
TRBJ1-2 | many | NA | TRBV11-2 | TGTGCCAGCAGCTTAGTCCCCCAACCAGATGGCTACACCTTC | CASSLVPQPDGYTF
TRBJ2-2 | few | NA | TRBV3-1 | TGTGCCAGCTTCCGGGCCGGGGACGGGGAGCTGTTTTTT | CASFRAGDGELFF
TRBJ2-7 | many | NA | TRBV6-5 | TGTGCCAGCAGTCAGGGGCTCTCCTCCTACGAGCAGTACTTC | CASSQGLSSYEQYF
TRBJ1-5 | few | NA | TRBV11-2 | TGTGCCAGCAGCCCCGAAAGGAGGGGGTTTGGTCAGCCCCAGCATTTT | CASSPERRGFGQPQHF
TRBJ2-5 | NA | NA | TRBV2 | TGTGCCAGCAGTGAAGCGAAGTCGGACAGAGGGGAGACCCAGTACTTC | CASSEAKSDRGETQYF
TRBJ1-5 | many | TRBD1 | TRBV10-3 | TGTGCCATCAGTGAGTTCCTGGCAGGGGGGGCCAAACAGCCCCAGCATTTT | CAISEFLAGGAKQPQHF
TRBJ2-5 | many | NA | TRBV24-1 | TGTGCCACCAGTGATTTGGGGTCAGAGACCCAGTACTTC | CATSDLGSETQYF
TRBJ1-1 | NA | NA | TRBV6-1 | TGTGCCAGCAGCCGAACACGGAACACTGAAGCTTTCTTT | CASSRTRNTEAFF
TRBJ2-5 | many | NA | TRBV2 | TGTGCCAGCAGTGAGTTCCGAAAAGAGACCCAGTACTTC | CASSEFRKETQYF
TRBJ2-3 | NA | NA | TRBV5-1 | TGCGCCAGCAGCCAAACAGGATTCACGCGGACAGATACGCAGTATTTT | CASSQTGFTRTDTQYF
TRBJ1-5 | many | NA | TRBV11-2 | TGTGCCAGCAGCTTAGGGGACAATCAGCCCCAGCATTTT | CASSLGDNQPQHF
TRBJ1-5 | many | NA | TRBV12-3/TRBV12-4 | TGTGCCAGCAGTTTACGACAGGCGACAAGCAATCAGCCCCAGCATTTT | CASSLRQATSNQPQHF
TRBJ2-2 | many | TRBD1 | TRBV5-1 | TGCGCCAGCAGCGTTCCCTCAGGGACAGGAGACACCGGGGAGCTGTTTTTT | CASSVPSGTGDTGELFF
TRBJ2-7 | many | NA | TRBV4-1 | TGCGCCAGCAGCCAAGGCCAGCGAGCCTACGAGCAGTACTTC | CASSQGQRAYEQYF
TRBJ1-5 | NA | NA | TRBV6-2/TRBV6-3 | TGTGCCAGCAGTACAACAAGAAATCAGCCCCAGCATTTT | CASSTTRNQPQHF
TRBJ1-2 | NA | TRBD1 | TRBV2 | TGTGCCAGCAGGGGAACAGGGGGCGCAGGGTATGGCTACACCTTC | CASRGTGGAGYGYTF
TRBJ2-5 | many | NA | TRBV10-1 | TGCGCCAGCACCAACCGACCGTCTCTTCAAGAGACCCAGTACTTC | CASTNRPSLQETQYF
TRBJ1-5 | NA | NA | TRBV12-3/TRBV12-4 | TGTGCCAGCAGTTTAAAAGGGGGAAGCAATCAGCCCCAGCATTTT | CASSLKGGSNQPQHF